Listed below are T cell receptor beta chains from one sample, sequenced in a study of vaccination effects on CD4 cells after COVID-19. Repertoires were generated with immunoSEQ multiplex PCR, while TCRdb's copy carries only in-frame clones and drops some. The table lists about 81,000 clones, 60% to 85% of them singletons, with over 0.95% in the top ten. These receptors are not linked to any known antigen. The sample was CD4+ T cells from PBMCs cultured with HCoV-OC43 spike peptides, taken after COVID-19 vaccination. The receptors come from a human donor who received a COVID-19 vaccine. Both conserved end residues are trimmed from each CDR3. The order of the fields is V gene, J gene, CDR3 protein.

>TRBV2|TRBJ1-6
ASSAGQVNNSPLH
>TRBV6-4|TRBJ1-2
ASSRDSGYGYT
>TRBV28|TRBJ1-5
ASSPLAWTAPEVGSNQPQH
>TRBV20-1|TRBJ2-1
SASLGGEF
>TRBV2|TRBJ1-1
ATLRTGANTEAF
>TRBV28|TRBJ1-1
ASSLWVSGGGTEAF
>TRBV5-1|TRBJ1-4
ASSRGIGNEKLF
>TRBV2|TRBJ1-5
ASKSFGDQPQH
>TRBV19|TRBJ1-5
ASSIGQGAAVGYQPQH
>TRBV5-1|TRBJ1-2
ASSPLGRGSSNSGSSYT
>TRBV4-1|TRBJ2-2
ASRRAGVNTGELF
>TRBV11-3|TRBJ1-4
ASNKRRGHNEKLF
>TRBV5-8|TRBJ1-3
ASRQFGSGNTIY
>TRBV2|TRBJ1-2
ASSEEVGYT
>TRBV30|TRBJ2-1
AWSRGAPNEQF
>TRBV7-9|TRBJ2-2
ASSSQRGTGELF
>TRBV6-5|TRBJ1-1
ASLGVGTEAF
>TRBV28|TRBJ2-4
ASSPGASGGLNIQY
>TRBV7-2|TRBJ2-3
ASSLGLATDTQY
>TRBV29-1|TRBJ2-3
SVRLAGGVNTQY
>TRBV3-1/TRBV3-2|TRBJ2-2
ASSQGRSGRRTGELF
>TRBV5-5|TRBJ1-5
ASSLGGSSAQH
>TRBV7-2|TRBJ1-5
ASRQGSGQPQH
>TRBV6-2/TRBV6-3|TRBJ2-3
ASSKGQGAGGDTQY
>TRBV6-5|TRBJ2-1
ASTLRGRTDNEQF
>TRBV27|TRBJ1-5
ASSLIRSNQPQH
>TRBV2|TRBJ1-2
ASSERWGHGYT
>TRBV4-1|TRBJ1-4
ASSQRDRGLNEKLF
>TRBV12-5|TRBJ2-5
ASGTGVGNQETQY
>TRBV24-1|TRBJ1-5
ATSEGNSNQPQH
>TRBV7-3|TRBJ2-5
ASSAQTGGETQY
>TRBV7-3|TRBJ2-3
ASSLRGGATDTQY
>TRBV30|TRBJ1-6
AWSLKDNSPLH
>TRBV2|TRBJ1-6
ASREAVGYSPLH
>TRBV6-5|TRBJ1-1
ASRGQGVTEAF
>TRBV7-2|TRBJ1-5
ASSLQQGARQPQH
>TRBV30|TRBJ1-6
AWSRPGNSWGSPLH
>TRBV4-3|TRBJ2-5
ASSQDSRTSGETQY
>TRBV12-3/TRBV12-4|TRBJ1-2
ASSQRQGVGYT
>TRBV6-1|TRBJ2-5
ASSASGQGAGAGGRKTQY
>TRBV6-1|TRBJ2-5
ASSEPGLAKGETQY
>TRBV12-3/TRBV12-4|TRBJ2-1
ASTDRDFGEQF
>TRBV19|TRBJ2-2
ASSIWEGVGGELF
>TRBV2|TRBJ2-5
ASSEWYAPGTQY
>TRBV25-1|TRBJ1-5
ASSEYGIPAPQH